This is a list of T cell receptor beta chains from one sample in a study of blood T cells in healthy people across ages. MiXCR, applied by TCRdb to the 5' RACE reads, yields one record per CDR3 protein. The sample lists some 1.8 million distinct CDR3 sequences; approximately 39% were seen once. What was sequenced was blood. The receptors were gathered from a human donor in good health. Each CDR3 is given without its conserved first and last residue. A D gene is named only where the DNA matches it firmly.

v_call: TRBV6-2/TRBV6-3; j_call: TRBJ1-2; d_call: TRBD1; cdr3_length: 12; cdr3_aa: ASNQQGIERGYT
v_call: TRBV20-1; j_call: TRBJ2-5; d_call: NA; cdr3_length: 12; cdr3_aa: SARAPGGQETQY
v_call: TRBV2; j_call: TRBJ1-2; d_call: NA; cdr3_length: 12; cdr3_aa: ASSVGGMVYGYT
v_call: TRBV29-1; j_call: TRBJ2-5; d_call: TRBD1; cdr3_length: 12; cdr3_aa: SVARDRVGETQY
v_call: TRBV14; j_call: TRBJ1-2; d_call: TRBD1; cdr3_length: 14; cdr3_aa: ASSQEDDRGLYGYT
v_call: TRBV7-9; j_call: TRBJ2-1; d_call: TRBD2; cdr3_length: 14; cdr3_aa: ASSLSGLAGGHEQF
v_call: TRBV12-3/TRBV12-4; j_call: TRBJ2-3; d_call: TRBD2; cdr3_length: 13; cdr3_aa: ASSPPGLATDTRY
v_call: TRBV11-2; j_call: NA; d_call: TRBD2; cdr3_length: 14; cdr3_aa: ASSFNTGTMSCEQY
v_call: TRBV28; j_call: TRBJ2-1; d_call: NA; cdr3_length: 15; cdr3_aa: ASSPNRVGSSYNEQF
v_call: TRBV18; j_call: TRBJ2-7; d_call: NA; cdr3_length: 11; cdr3_aa: ASSLPNFYEQY
v_call: TRBV20-1; j_call: TRBJ2-5; d_call: NA; cdr3_length: 13; cdr3_aa: SARIWGRLEETRY
v_call: TRBV20-1; j_call: TRBJ1-2; d_call: NA; cdr3_length: 12; cdr3_aa: SASGQGESYGYT
v_call: TRBV15; j_call: TRBJ2-4; d_call: NA; cdr3_length: 12; cdr3_aa: ATSSTSLSHEQY
v_call: TRBV6-4; j_call: TRBJ2-5; d_call: NA; cdr3_length: 11; cdr3_aa: ASSDQSQETQY
v_call: TRBV11-2; j_call: TRBJ2-3; d_call: NA; cdr3_length: 11; cdr3_aa: ASSSGLVNTQY
v_call: TRBV4-2; j_call: TRBJ2-3; d_call: NA; cdr3_length: 12; cdr3_aa: ASSHTDGADTQY
v_call: TRBV9; j_call: TRBJ2-1; d_call: TRBD2; cdr3_length: 13; cdr3_aa: ASTASSGGYNEQF
v_call: TRBV4-3; j_call: TRBJ1-4; d_call: TRBD1; cdr3_length: 13; cdr3_aa: ASSRRQGMGEKLF
v_call: TRBV7-2; j_call: TRBJ1-5; d_call: NA; cdr3_length: 13; cdr3_aa: ASSLAGRDNQPQH
v_call: TRBV12-3/TRBV12-4; j_call: TRBJ1-2; d_call: NA; cdr3_length: 15; cdr3_aa: ASSLDPQPGGGYGYT
v_call: TRBV5-1; j_call: TRBJ1-4; d_call: NA; cdr3_length: 12; cdr3_aa: ASSLEATNEKLF
v_call: TRBV13; j_call: TRBJ1-2; d_call: NA; cdr3_length: 12; cdr3_aa: ASRLGSTNYGYT
v_call: TRBV2; j_call: TRBJ2-3; d_call: NA; cdr3_length: 11; cdr3_aa: ASSDVTTDTQY
v_call: TRBV7-9; j_call: TRBJ1-2; d_call: TRBD1; cdr3_length: 16; cdr3_aa: ASNLALRKGASNYGYT
v_call: TRBV2; j_call: TRBJ2-1; d_call: NA; cdr3_length: 9; cdr3_aa: ARKDYNEQF
v_call: TRBV7-9; j_call: TRBJ2-3; d_call: NA; cdr3_length: 13; cdr3_aa: ASSPTARVEDTQY
v_call: TRBV6-2/TRBV6-3; j_call: TRBJ2-7; d_call: NA; cdr3_length: 11; cdr3_aa: AISDTSSYEQY
v_call: TRBV10-3; j_call: TRBJ2-5; d_call: NA; cdr3_length: 10; cdr3_aa: AISELQETQY
v_call: TRBV4-1; j_call: TRBJ1-1; d_call: TRBD1; cdr3_length: 13; cdr3_aa: ASMKGQGFVAEAF
v_call: TRBV5-5; j_call: TRBJ2-7; d_call: TRBD2; cdr3_length: 14; cdr3_aa: ASSSLSGGAGYEQY
v_call: TRBV4-2; j_call: TRBJ2-1; d_call: NA; cdr3_length: 13; cdr3_aa: ASSQDEGPYNEQF
v_call: TRBV5-1; j_call: TRBJ2-7; d_call: NA; cdr3_length: 14; cdr3_aa: ASSGLGRTDSYEQY
v_call: TRBV2; j_call: TRBJ2-1; d_call: NA; cdr3_length: 11; cdr3_aa: ASSDVPGGEQF
v_call: TRBV20-1; j_call: TRBJ2-7; d_call: NA; cdr3_length: 13; cdr3_aa: SARESGTVPYEQY
v_call: TRBV2; j_call: TRBJ2-3; d_call: NA; cdr3_length: 13; cdr3_aa: ASSERLDSTDTQY
v_call: TRBV6-1; j_call: TRBJ1-6; d_call: NA; cdr3_length: 14; cdr3_aa: ASSGPSHSYNSPLH
v_call: TRBV7-6; j_call: TRBJ2-7; d_call: TRBD1; cdr3_length: 14; cdr3_aa: ASSLIFRGIGYEQY
v_call: TRBV10-3; j_call: TRBJ2-3; d_call: NA; cdr3_length: 11; cdr3_aa: ASKSGTEDTQY
v_call: TRBV29-1; j_call: TRBJ2-7; d_call: TRBD2; cdr3_length: 11; cdr3_aa: SVWLAGKYEQY
v_call: TRBV14; j_call: TRBJ2-7; d_call: TRBD2; cdr3_length: 14; cdr3_aa: ASSQERGLHTYEQY
v_call: TRBV20-1; j_call: TRBJ2-1; d_call: NA; cdr3_length: 12; cdr3_aa: SARGATDYNEQF
v_call: TRBV6-1; j_call: NA; d_call: NA; cdr3_length: 11; cdr3_aa: ASREGRDYEQY
v_call: TRBV4-3; j_call: TRBJ2-4; d_call: NA; cdr3_length: 13; cdr3_aa: ASSQVYSLQGEQY
v_call: TRBV7-9; j_call: TRBJ2-3; d_call: TRBD1; cdr3_length: 15; cdr3_aa: ASSFQATGVGTDTQY
v_call: TRBV11-2; j_call: TRBJ1-2; d_call: NA; cdr3_length: 12; cdr3_aa: ASNLGGTPYGYT
v_call: TRBV29-1; j_call: TRBJ2-3; d_call: NA; cdr3_length: 10; cdr3_aa: SVERIADTQY
v_call: TRBV28; j_call: TRBJ2-3; d_call: NA; cdr3_length: 16; cdr3_aa: ASSLPFLRHPSTDTQY
v_call: TRBV12-3/TRBV12-4; j_call: TRBJ1-2; d_call: NA; cdr3_length: 10; cdr3_aa: ASSIGGFGYT
v_call: TRBV5-5; j_call: TRBJ2-3; d_call: NA; cdr3_length: 13; cdr3_aa: ASSSGARSTDTQY
v_call: TRBV2; j_call: TRBJ2-1; d_call: NA; cdr3_length: 12; cdr3_aa: ASSKGLEYNERF
v_call: TRBV20-1; j_call: TRBJ2-7; d_call: NA; cdr3_length: 13; cdr3_aa: SARDPRGRSYEQY
v_call: TRBV11-1; j_call: TRBJ2-7; d_call: NA; cdr3_length: 16; cdr3_aa: ASSPIKQELRCTYEQY
v_call: TRBV29-1; j_call: TRBJ2-3; d_call: NA; cdr3_length: 8; cdr3_aa: SVKTQVQY
v_call: TRBV4-2; j_call: TRBJ1-2; d_call: TRBD1; cdr3_length: 13; cdr3_aa: ASSQEQGSSYGYT
v_call: TRBV20-1; j_call: TRBJ2-1; d_call: TRBD2; cdr3_length: 15; cdr3_aa: SARTGGGGLSYNEQF
v_call: TRBV5-1; j_call: TRBJ2-1; d_call: NA; cdr3_length: 13; cdr3_aa: ASSLTGQESLEQF